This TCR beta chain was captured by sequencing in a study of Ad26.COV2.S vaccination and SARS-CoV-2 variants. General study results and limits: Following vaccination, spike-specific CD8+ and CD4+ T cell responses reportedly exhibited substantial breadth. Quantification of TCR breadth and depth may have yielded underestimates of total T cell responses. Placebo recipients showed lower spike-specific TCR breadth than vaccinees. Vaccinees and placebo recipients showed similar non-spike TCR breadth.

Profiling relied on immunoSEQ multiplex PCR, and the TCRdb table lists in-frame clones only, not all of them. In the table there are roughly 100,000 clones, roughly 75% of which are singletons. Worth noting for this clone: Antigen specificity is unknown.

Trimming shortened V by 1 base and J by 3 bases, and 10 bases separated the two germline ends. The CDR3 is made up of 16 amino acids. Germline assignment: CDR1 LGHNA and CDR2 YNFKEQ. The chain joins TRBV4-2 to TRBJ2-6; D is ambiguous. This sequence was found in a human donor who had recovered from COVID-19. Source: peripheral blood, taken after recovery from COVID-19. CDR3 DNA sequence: TGTGCCAGCAGCCAAGTAGGCCTAGGTGGGGCCAACGTCCTGACTTTC. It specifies CASSQVGLGGANVLTF.